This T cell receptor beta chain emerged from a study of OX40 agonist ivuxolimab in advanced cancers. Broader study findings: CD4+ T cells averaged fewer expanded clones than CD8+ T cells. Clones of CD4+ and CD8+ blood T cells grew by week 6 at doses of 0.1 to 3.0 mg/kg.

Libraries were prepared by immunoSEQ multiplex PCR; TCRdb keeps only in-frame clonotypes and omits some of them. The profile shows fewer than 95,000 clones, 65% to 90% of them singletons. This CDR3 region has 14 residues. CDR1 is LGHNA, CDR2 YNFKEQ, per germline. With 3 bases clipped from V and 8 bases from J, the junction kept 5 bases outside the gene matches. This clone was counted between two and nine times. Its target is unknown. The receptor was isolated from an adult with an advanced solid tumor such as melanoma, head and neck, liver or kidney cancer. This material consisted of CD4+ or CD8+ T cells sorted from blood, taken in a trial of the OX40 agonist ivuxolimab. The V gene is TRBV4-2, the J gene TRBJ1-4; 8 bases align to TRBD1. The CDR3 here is CASSQDREGEKLFF. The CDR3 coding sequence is TGTGCCAGCAGCCAGGACAGGGAGGGAGAAAAACTGTTTTTT.